The next 15 T cell receptor beta chains were all read from a single sample in a study of graft-versus-host responses after intestinal transplantation. The assay was immunoSEQ multiplex PCR, and TCRdb's table has in-frame clones only and misses some. The sample contains fewer than 120,000 clones, 93% of which appear only once. For these receptors, no antigen is known. The sequencing used unstimulated CD8+ T cells sorted from spleen or lymph node cells, collected before intestinal transplant. These receptors all stem from a human donor who received an intestinal transplant.

The genes are TRBV13 and TRBJ2-1; maybe TRBD2 (6 bases). Trimming cost V 2 bases and J 5 bases, with 16 bases left between them. The germline CDR1 and CDR2 sequences are PRHDT and FYEKMQ (reference sequence). This CDR3 contains 16 residues. In DNA form, the CDR3 reads TGTGCCAGCAGCTTATGGGCTAGCGTAAACAACAATGAGCAGTTCTTC. It is translated as CASSLWASVNNNEQFF.

The V call is TRBV19, the J call TRBJ1-3; D might be TRBD1 (5 bases). This CDR3 has 14 amino acids. V lost 8 bases to trimming and J lost 0 bases, with 11 bases between them. The germline gives CDR1 LNHDA, CDR2 SQIVND (reference sequence). CDR3 region: CASCVTGSGNTIYF. CDR3 DNA: TGTGCCAGTTGCGTCACAGGCTCTGGAAACACCATATATTTT. Supplemented by reference TRBV19 and TRBJ1-3, the full variable domain reads DGGITQSPKYLFRKEGQNVTLSCEQNLNHDAMYWYRQDPGQGLRLIYYSQIVNDFQKGDIAEGYSVSREKKESFPLTVTSAQKNPTAFYLCASCVTGSGNTIYFGEGSWLTVV.

Comments on this clone: The junction does not match germline at one end; this may be a read error. The chain combines TRBV19 with TRBJ2-7, with D perhaps TRBD1 (5 bases). CDR3 length equals 13 residues. Germline V CDR1 and CDR2: LNHDA, SQIVND (reference sequence). The CDR3 loop reads CASRLGPTYEQYF. CDR3 coding DNA: TGTGCTAGTAGGTTGGGGCCGACCTACGAGCAGTACTTC.

V usage is TRBV7-9 and J usage is TRBJ2-7; D tentatively reads TRBD1 or TRBD2 (5 bases each). Looked up from germline, CDR1 is SEHNR and CDR2 is FQNEAQ (reference sequence). V was pared by 3 bases and J by 6 bases, with 15 bases between. This CDR3 is 14 amino acids long. The CDR3 protein is CASSFGARVAEQYF. CDR3 bases: TGTGCCAGCAGCTTCGGGGCCAGGGTAGCCGAGCAGTACTTC.

The chain is built from TRBV10-3 and TRBJ2-1; D tentatively fits TRBD1 or TRBD2 (6 bases each). With 7 bases removed from V and 1 base from J, the gap between germline ends came to 11 bases. The CDR3 runs to 14 residues. Germline assignment: CDR1 ENHRY and CDR2 SYGVKD. In DNA, the CDR3 is TGTGCCATCAAGGAGGGGGATTCCTACAATGAGCAGTTCTTC. The encoded protein is CAIKEGDSYNEQFF.

The chain has TRBV10-3 and TRBJ1-5; a weak D match, TRBD1 (5 bases). V shed 6 bases and J shed 3 bases, with 12 bases lying between them. This CDR3 spans 14 amino acids. The V gene's germline CDR1 is ENHRY and CDR2 SYGVKD. The CDR3 sequence: CAISPVGPNQPQHF. The CDR3 DNA reads as TGTGCCATCAGCCCCGTGGGGCCCAATCAGCCCCAGCATTTT.

The gene calls are TRBV6-5 and TRBJ2-3; weak D call: TRBD1 (6 bases). The V gene lost 0 bases and the J gene lost 2 bases, with 9 bases spanning the gap. The CDR3 has 15 amino acids. Per the germline V gene, CDR1 is MNHEY and CDR2 is SVGAGI. The CDR3 coding sequence is TGTGCCAGCAGTTACTCGAGGGACAACACAGATACGCAGTATTTT. It yields the protein CASSYSRDNTDTQYF.

V usage is TRBV12-5 and J usage is TRBJ1-5, with 7 positions matching TRBD1. After removal of 7 bases from V and 4 bases from J, the junction contained 4 bases not matched to a gene. The V gene's germline CDR1 is LGHNT and CDR2 FRNRAP. The CDR3 consists of 13 residues. CDR3 protein: CASAGTANQPQHF. The DNA of the CDR3 is TGTGCTAGTGCCGGGACAGCAAATCAGCCCCAGCATTTT.

The V gene is TRBV7-6, the J gene TRBJ2-2, with 9 bases fitting TRBD2. CDR1 is SGHVS and CDR2 is FNYEAQ in the germline V gene. CDR3 length: 16 residues. With V trimmed by 1 base and J by 4 bases, 4 bases remained unmatched. The CDR3 nucleotides are TGTGCCAGCAGCTTAGGCGGGAGGGCCGGCACCGGGGAGCTGTTTTTT. Translation gives CASSLGGRAGTGELFF.

The chain recombines TRBV19 with TRBJ2-7; weak D call: TRBD2 (6 bases). CDR1 is LNHDA, CDR2 SQIVND, per germline (reference sequence). CDR3 length equals 13 residues. V was clipped by 3 bases and J by 2 bases, with 8 bases between them. The CDR3 DNA sequence: TGTGCCAGTAGTATGGGAGGCGCCTACGAGCAGTACTTC. This translates into CASSMGGAYEQYF.

This clone was seen once. The gene calls are TRBV15 and TRBJ2-7; TRBD2 matches 7 bases. The V gene's germline CDR1 is LNHNV and CDR2 YYDKDF (reference sequence). Trimming took 5 bases from V and 2 from J; bases not matched to a gene: 9. The CDR3 is made up of 15 amino acids. In DNA form, the CDR3 reads TGTGCCACCAGCCGTCGCGGGAGTCTCACCTACGAGCAGTACTTC. Translating gives CATSRRGSLTYEQYF.

This rearrangement joins TRBV5-1 to TRBJ1-1; D not certain. This CDR3 comprises 17 residues. V dropped 1 base and J dropped 0 bases, with 16 bases sitting between them. CDR1 and CDR2 (germline): SGHRS, YFSETQ. The CDR3 nucleotides read TGCGCCAGCAGCTTGCGACCGGACGGAGTAATGAACACTGAAGCTTTCTTT. This codes for CASSLRPDGVMNTEAFF.

The chain uses TRBV9 and TRBJ2-4; possible D gene TRBD2, 5 bases. Trimming pared 5 bases from V and 4 bases from J, leaving 16 bases between. CDR3 length equals 15 residues. Per the germline V gene, CDR1 is SGDLS and CDR2 is YYNGEE. CDR3 coding DNA: TGTGCCAGCAGTTATGGAGGTGATAATAAAAACATTCAGTACTTC. Translation gives CASSYGGDNKNIQYF. Drawing the rest from reference TRBV9 and TRBJ2-4, the complete variable domain is DSGVTQTPKHLITATGQRVTLRCSPRSGDLSVYWYQQSLDQGLQFLIQYYNGEERAKGNILERFSAQQFPDLHSELNLSSLELGDSALYFCASSYGGDNKNIQYFGAGTRLSVL.

The CDR3 loop is CASSPGRNTGELFF. As DNA, the CDR3 is TGTGCCAGCTCGCCAGGACGGAACACCGGGGAGCTGTTTTTT. The chain recombines TRBV18 with TRBJ2-2; no clear D gene. Trimming took 6 bases from V and 1 from J, leaving 9 bases between them. Germline CDR1 reads KGHSH; CDR2 reads LQKENI. CDR3 length equals 14 residues.

This chain connects TRBV5-1 to TRBJ2-7; D uncertain. This CDR3 is 13 amino acids long. CDR1 and CDR2 from the germline V gene are SGHRS and YFSETQ. V lost 5 bases, J lost 0 bases, and 9 bases lay in between. The CDR3 loop is CASRPDASYEQYF. In DNA, the CDR3 is TGCGCCAGCAGACCGGACGCCTCCTACGAGCAGTACTTC.